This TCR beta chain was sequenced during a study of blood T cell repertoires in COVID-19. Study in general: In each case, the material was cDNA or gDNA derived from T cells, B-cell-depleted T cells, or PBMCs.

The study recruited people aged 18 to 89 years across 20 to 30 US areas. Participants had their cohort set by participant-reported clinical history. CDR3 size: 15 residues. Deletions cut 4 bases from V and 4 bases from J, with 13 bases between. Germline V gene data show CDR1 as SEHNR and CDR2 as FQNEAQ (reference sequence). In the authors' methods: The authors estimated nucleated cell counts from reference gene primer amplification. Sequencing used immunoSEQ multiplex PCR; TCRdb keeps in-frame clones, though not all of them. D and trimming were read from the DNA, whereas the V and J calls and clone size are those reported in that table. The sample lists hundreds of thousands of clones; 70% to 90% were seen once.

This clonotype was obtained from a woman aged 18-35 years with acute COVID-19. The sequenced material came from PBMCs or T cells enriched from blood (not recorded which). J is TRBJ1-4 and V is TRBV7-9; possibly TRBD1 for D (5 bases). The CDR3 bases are TGTGCCAGCAGCTCCAGACAGTTACATAATGAAAAACTGTTTTTT. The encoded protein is CASSSRQLHNEKLFF.